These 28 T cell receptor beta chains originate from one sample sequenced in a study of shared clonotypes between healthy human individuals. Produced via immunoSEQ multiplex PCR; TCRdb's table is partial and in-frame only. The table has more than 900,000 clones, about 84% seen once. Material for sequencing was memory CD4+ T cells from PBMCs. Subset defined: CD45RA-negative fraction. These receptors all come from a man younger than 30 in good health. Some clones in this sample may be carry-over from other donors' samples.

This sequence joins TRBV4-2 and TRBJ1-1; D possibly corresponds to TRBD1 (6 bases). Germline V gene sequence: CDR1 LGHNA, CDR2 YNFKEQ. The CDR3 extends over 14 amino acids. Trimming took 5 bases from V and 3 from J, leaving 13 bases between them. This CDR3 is CASSRKGGDTEAFF. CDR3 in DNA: TGTGCCAGCAGCAGAAAGGGGGGGGACACTGAAGCTTTCTTT.

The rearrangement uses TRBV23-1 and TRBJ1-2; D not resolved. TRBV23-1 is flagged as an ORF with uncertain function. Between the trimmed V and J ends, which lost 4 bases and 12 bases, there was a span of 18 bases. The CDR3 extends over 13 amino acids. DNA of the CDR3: TGCGCCAGCAGTCCCCCCGCCCGCCCGGTAAACACCTTC. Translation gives CASSPPARPVNTF.

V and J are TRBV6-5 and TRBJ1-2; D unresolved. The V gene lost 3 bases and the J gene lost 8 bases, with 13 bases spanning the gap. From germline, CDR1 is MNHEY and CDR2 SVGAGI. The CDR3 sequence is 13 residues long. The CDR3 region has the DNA TGTGCCAGCAGTTATAAAGCAGGAGTGGGCTACACCTTC. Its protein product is CASSYKAGVGYTF.

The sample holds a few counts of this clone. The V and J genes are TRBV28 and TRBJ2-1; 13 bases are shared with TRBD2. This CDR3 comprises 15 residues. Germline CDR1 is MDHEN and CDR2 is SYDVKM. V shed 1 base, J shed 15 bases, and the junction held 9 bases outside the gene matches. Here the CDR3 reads CASSLFTTSGRAMFF. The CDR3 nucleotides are TGTGCCAGCAGTTTATTTACTACTAGCGGGAGGGCCATGTTCTTC.

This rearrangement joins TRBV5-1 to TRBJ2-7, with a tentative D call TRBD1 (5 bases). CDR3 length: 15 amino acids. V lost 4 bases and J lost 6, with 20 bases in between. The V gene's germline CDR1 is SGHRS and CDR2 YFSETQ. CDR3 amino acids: CASSPRAGRDGEQYF. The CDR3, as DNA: TGCGCCAGCAGCCCCCGAGCCGGCAGGGATGGCGAGCAGTACTTC.

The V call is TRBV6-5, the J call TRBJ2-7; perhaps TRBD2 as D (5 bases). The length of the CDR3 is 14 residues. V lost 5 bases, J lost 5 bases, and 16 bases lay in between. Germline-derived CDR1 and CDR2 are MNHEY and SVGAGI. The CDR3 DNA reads TGTGCCAGCAGTACCCTGGACTCCGCTAACGAGCAGTACTTC. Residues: CASSTLDSANEQYF.

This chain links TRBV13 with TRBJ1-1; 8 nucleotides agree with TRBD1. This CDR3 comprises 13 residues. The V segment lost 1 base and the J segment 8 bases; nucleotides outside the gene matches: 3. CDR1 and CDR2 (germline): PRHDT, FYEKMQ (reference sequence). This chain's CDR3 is CASSLDDRGEAFF. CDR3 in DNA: TGTGCCAGCAGCTTAGATGACAGGGGAGAAGCTTTCTTT.

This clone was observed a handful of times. In nucleotides, the CDR3 is TGCAGCGCGGGGAGAAACGGGGACGACAATGAGCAGTTCTTC. Translating gives CSAGRNGDDNEQFF. The chain uses TRBV29-1 and TRBJ2-1; D is perhaps TRBD1 or TRBD2 (5 bases each). Trimming removed 7 bases at V and 5 bases at J, with 18 bases between. The germline gives CDR1 SQVTM, CDR2 ANQGSEA. The CDR3 runs 14 residues.

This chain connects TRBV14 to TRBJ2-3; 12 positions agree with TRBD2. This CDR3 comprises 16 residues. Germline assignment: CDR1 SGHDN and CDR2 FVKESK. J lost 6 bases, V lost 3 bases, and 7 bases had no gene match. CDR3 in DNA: TGTGCCAGCAGCCAGGGGAGACTAGCGGGAGTTGATACGCAGTATTTT. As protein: CASSQGRLAGVDTQYF.

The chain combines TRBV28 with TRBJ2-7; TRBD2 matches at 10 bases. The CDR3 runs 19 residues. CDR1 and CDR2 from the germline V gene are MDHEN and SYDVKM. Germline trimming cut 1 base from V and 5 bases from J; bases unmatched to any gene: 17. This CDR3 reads CASSLLVLAGDRDPNEQYF. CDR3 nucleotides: TGTGCCAGCAGTTTATTAGTCCTAGCGGGAGATAGGGACCCCAACGAGCAGTACTTC.

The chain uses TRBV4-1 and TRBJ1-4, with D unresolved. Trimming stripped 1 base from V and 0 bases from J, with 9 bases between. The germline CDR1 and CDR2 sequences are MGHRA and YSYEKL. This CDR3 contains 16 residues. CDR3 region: CASSQVVLTTNEKLFF. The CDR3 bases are TGCGCCAGCAGCCAAGTAGTCCTCACAACTAATGAAAAACTGTTTTTT.

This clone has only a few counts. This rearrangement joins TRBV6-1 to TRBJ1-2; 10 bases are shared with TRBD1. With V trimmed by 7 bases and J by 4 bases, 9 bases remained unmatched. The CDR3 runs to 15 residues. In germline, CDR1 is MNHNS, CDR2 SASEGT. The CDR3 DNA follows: TGTGCCAGCAACCGCCCGGGACAGGGGACCTATGGCTACACCTTC. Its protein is CASNRPGQGTYGYTF.

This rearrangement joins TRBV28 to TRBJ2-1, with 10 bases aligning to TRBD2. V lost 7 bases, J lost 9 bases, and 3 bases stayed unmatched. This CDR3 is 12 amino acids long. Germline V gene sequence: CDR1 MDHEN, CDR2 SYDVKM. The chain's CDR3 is CASNLAGVEQFF. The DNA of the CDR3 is TGTGCCAGCAACCTAGCGGGAGTTGAGCAGTTCTTC.

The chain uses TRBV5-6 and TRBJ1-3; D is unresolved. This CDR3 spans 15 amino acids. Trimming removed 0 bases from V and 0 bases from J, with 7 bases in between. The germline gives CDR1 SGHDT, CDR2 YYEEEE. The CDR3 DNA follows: TGTGCCAGCAGCTTGGTTCCAAGCTCTGGAAACACCATATATTTT. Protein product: CASSLVPSSGNTIYF.

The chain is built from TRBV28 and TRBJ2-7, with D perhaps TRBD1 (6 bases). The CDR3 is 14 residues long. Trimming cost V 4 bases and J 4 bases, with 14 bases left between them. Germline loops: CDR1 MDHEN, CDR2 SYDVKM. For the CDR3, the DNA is TGTGCCAGCAGTTACCCAGGGGCGGCTTACGAGCAGTACTTC. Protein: CASSYPGAAYEQYF.

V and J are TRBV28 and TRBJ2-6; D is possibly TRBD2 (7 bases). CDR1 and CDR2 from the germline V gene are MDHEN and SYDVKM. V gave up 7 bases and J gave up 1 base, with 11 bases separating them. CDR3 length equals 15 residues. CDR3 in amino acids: CASKGGPSGANVLTF. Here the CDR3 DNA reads TGTGCCAGCAAGGGGGGGCCTTCTGGGGCCAACGTCCTGACTTTC.

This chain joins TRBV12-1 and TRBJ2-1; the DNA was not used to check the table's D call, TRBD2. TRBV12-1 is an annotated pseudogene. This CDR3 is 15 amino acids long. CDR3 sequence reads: CASSFAGRELNEQFF. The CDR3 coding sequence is TGTGCCAGCAGCTTTGCTGGGCGGGAGTTAAATGAGCAGTTCTTC.

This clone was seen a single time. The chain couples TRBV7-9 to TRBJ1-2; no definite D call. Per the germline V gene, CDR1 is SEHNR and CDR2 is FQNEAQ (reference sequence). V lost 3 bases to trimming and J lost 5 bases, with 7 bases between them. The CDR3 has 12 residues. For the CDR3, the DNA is TGTGCCAGCAGCTTCCTTTCATATGGCTACACCTTC. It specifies CASSFLSYGYTF.

CDR3 loop: CASSPGQGTYNEQFF. CDR3 DNA sequence: TGTGCCAGCTCACCAGGACAGGGGACGTACAATGAGCAGTTCTTC. The rearrangement links TRBV18 to TRBJ2-1; 9 bases fit TRBD1. This CDR3 has 15 amino acids. The V gene's germline CDR1 is KGHSH and CDR2 LQKENI. V lost 2 bases and J lost 4; bases outside the gene matches: 3. Variable domain in full (rest from reference TRBV18 and TRBJ2-1): NAGVMQNPRHLVRRRGQEARLRCSPMKGHSHVYWYRQLPEEGLKFMVYLQKENIIDESGMPKERFSAEFPKEGPSILRIQQVVRGDSAAYFCASSPGQGTYNEQFFGPGTRLTVL.

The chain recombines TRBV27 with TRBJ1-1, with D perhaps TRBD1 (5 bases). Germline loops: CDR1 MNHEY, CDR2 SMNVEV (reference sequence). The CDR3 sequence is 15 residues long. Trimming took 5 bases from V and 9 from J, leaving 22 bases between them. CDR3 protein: CASSTPGPLSAQAFF. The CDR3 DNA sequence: TGTGCCAGCAGTACCCCGGGACCCCTTAGCGCCCAAGCTTTCTTT.

The CDR3 protein is CASSLIAGGGIYEQYF. For the CDR3, the DNA is TGTGCCAGCAGTCTAATAGCGGGAGGAGGTATCTACGAGCAGTACTTC. The V and J genes are TRBV28 and TRBJ2-7; 10 nucleotides align to TRBD2. The CDR3 is made up of 16 amino acids. Germline V gene sequence: CDR1 MDHEN, CDR2 SYDVKM. V lost 5 bases to trimming and J lost 3 bases; unmatched junction nucleotides: 10.

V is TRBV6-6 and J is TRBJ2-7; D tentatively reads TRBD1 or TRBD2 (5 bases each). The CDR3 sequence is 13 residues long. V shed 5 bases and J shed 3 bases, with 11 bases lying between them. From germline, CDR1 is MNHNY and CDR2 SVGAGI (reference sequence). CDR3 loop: CASSRRDRYEQYF. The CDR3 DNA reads TGTGCCAGCAGTCGCCGGGACCGCTACGAGCAGTACTTC.

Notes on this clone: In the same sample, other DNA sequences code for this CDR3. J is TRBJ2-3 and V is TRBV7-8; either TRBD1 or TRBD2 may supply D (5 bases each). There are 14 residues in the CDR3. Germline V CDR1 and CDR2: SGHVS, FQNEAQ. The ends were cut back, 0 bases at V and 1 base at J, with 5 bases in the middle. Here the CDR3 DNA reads TGTGCCAGCAGCTTAGCGGGGGGCACAGATACGCAGTATTTT. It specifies CASSLAGGTDTQYF.

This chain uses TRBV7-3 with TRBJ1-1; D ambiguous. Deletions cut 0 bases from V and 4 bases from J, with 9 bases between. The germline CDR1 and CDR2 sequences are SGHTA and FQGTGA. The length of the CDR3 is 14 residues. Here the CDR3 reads CASSLTGSRTEAFF. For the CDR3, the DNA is TGTGCCAGCAGCTTAACGGGGTCGCGCACTGAAGCTTTCTTT.

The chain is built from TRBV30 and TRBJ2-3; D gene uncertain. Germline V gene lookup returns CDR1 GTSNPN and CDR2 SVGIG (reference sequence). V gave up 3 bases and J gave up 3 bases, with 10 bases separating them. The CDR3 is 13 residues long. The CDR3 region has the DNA TGTGCCTGGAGAGCTACCGCGACAGATACGCAGTATTTT. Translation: CAWRATATDTQYF.

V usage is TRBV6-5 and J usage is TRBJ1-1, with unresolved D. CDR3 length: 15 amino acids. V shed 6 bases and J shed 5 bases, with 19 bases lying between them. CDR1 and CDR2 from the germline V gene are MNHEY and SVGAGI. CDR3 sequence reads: CASRGNPARGTEAFF. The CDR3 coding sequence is TGTGCCAGCAGAGGAAATCCTGCAAGAGGGACTGAAGCTTTCTTT.

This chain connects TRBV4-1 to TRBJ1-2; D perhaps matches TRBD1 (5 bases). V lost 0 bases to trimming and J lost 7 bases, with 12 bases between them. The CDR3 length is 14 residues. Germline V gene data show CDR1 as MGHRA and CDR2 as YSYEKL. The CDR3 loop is CASSQETSRAGYTF. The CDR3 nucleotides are TGCGCCAGCAGCCAAGAAACTTCCAGGGCTGGCTACACCTTC.

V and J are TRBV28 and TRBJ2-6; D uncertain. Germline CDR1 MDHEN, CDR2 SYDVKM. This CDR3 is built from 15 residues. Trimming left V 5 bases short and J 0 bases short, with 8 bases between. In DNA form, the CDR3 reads TGTGCCAGCAGTGGTTCTAACTCTGGGGCCAACGTCCTGACTTTC. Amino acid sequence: CASSGSNSGANVLTF.